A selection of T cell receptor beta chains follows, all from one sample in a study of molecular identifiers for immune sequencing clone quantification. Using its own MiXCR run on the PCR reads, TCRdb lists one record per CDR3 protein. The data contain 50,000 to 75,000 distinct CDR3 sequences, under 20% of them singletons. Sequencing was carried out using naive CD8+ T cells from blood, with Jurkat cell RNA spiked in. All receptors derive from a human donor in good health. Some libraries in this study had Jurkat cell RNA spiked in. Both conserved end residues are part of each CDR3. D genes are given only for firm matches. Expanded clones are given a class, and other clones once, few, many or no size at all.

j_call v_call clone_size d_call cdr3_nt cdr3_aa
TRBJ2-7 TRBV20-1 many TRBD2 TGCAGTGCTAGAGAATCACCGGGACTAGCGGTCTCCTACGAGCAGTACTTC CSARESPGLAVSYEQYF
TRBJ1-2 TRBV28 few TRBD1 TGTGCCAGCAACCTAGCTGGGGACAGGATGGACTATGGCTACACCTTC CASNLAGDRMDYGYTF
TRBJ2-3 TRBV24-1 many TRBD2 TGTGCCACCAGTGATTCTCGACTAGCGGGAGGGCCAACAGATACGCAGTATTTT CATSDSRLAGGPTDTQYF
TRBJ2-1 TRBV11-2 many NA TGTGCCAGCAGCTTCAACAATGAGCAGTTCTTC CASSFNNEQFF
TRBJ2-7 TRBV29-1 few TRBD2 TGCAGCGTTCAGGGCGGGAGAAGCTACGAGCAGTACTTC CSVQGGRSYEQYF
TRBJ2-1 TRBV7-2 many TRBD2 TGTGCCAGCAGCTCCCCGCGAAGCGGGAGGGCCGGGAATGAGCAGTTCTTC CASSSPRSGRAGNEQFF
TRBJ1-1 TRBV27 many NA TGTGCCAGCTTCGAGGCTGCGGACACTGAAGCTTTCTTT CASFEAADTEAFF
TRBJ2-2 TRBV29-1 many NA TGCAGCGTTGCGTGGGGGACCGGGGAGCTGTTTTTT CSVAWGTGELFF
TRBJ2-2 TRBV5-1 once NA TGCGCCAGCAGCTTGTGGGCTAACGGGAGCGGCACCGGGGAGCTGTTTTTT CASSLWANGSGTGELFF
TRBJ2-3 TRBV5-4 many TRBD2 TGTGCCAGCAGCTTGGTAGGGACTAGCGGAGGCGATACGCAGTATTTT CASSLVGTSGGDTQYF
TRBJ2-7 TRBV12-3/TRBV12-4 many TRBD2 TGTGCCAGCAGTTTTAGCGGGAGGTACGAGCAGTACTTC CASSFSGRYEQYF
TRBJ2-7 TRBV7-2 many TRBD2 TGTGCCAGCAGCTTAGTCTTGGACGGGGGGGCCAACGAGCAGTACTTC CASSLVLDGGANEQYF
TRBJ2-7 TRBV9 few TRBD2 TGTGCCAGCAGCCCTAGCGGGACCTACTACGAGCAGTACTTC CASSPSGTYYEQYF
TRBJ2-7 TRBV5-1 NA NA TGCGCCAGCAGCTTGGAACACACACCCTATTACGAGCAGTACTTC CASSLEHTPYYEQYF
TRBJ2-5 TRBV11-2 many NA TGTGCCAGCAGCTTAGGTTGGAGGGTCCAAGAGACCCAGTACTTC CASSLGWRVQETQYF
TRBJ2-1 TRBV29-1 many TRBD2 TGCAGCTCCCTGGGCGGGAGCTACAATGAGCAGTTCTTC CSSLGGSYNEQFF
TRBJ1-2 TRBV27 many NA TGTGCCAGCAGTTCCCCGGGAGGCAGAGGAGACTATGGCTACACCTTC CASSSPGGRGDYGYTF
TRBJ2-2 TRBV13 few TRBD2 TGTGCCAGCAGCTTACTAGCGGGAGTGTTGACCGGGGCGCTGTTTTTT CASSLLAGVLTGALFF
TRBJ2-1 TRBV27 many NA TGTGCCAGCCGCGGGCTGGCAGACAATGAGCAGTTCTTC CASRGLADNEQFF
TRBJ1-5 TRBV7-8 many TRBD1 TGTGCCAGCAGCTTCACAGGGGGCAATCAGCCCCAGCATTTT CASSFTGGNQPQHF
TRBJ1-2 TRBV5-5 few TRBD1 TGTGCCAGCAGCACCCCGACAGGGGCTGTCTATGGCTACACCTTC CASSTPTGAVYGYTF
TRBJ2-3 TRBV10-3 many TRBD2 TGTGCCACCAGACTAGCGGCTAGCACAGATACGCAGTATTTT CATRLAASTDTQYF
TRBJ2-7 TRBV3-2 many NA TGTGCCAGCAGCCAAGATGGGGGAGCATCACAGGAAGAGTGGCAGTACTTC CASSQDGGASQEEWQYF
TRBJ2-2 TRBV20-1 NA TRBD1 TGCAGTGCCCTCTGGGACAGTGCCGGGGAGCTGCTTTTC CSALWDSAGELLF